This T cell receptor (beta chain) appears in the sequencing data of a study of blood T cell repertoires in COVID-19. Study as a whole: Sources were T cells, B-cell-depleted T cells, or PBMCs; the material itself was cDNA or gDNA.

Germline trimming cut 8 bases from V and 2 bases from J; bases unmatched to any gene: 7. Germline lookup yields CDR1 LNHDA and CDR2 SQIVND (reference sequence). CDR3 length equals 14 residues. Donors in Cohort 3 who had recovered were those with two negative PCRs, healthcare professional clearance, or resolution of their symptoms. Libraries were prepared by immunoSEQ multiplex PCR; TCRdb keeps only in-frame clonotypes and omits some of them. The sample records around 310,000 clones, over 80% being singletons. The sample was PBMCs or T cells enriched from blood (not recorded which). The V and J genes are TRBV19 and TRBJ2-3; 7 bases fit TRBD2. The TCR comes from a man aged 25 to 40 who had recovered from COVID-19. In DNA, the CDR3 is TGTGCCAGTTGGACGGGACTACACACAGATACGCAGTATTTT. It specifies CASWTGLHTDTQYF.